This T cell receptor beta chain is from a study of T cells in Graves' hyperthyroidism and ophthalmopathy. The CDR3 is made up of 16 amino acids. V shed 7 bases and J 0 bases; nucleotides not matched to a gene: 7. From germline, CDR1 is MNHNS and CDR2 SASEGT. Using RNA transcripts as the source, TCR beta CDR3 regions were amplified. An initial round of RT-PCR targeting the TCR CDR3 relied on the HTBI primer set. TCRdb passed the multiplex PCR reads through MiXCR, listing each CDR3 protein once. The data contain 700,000 or so distinct CDR3 sequences, roughly 15% of them singletons. This clonotype appeared many times.

The rearrangement joins TRBV6-1 to TRBJ1-5; 9 nucleotides match TRBD1. The TCR was taken from a woman aged 45-60 years with Graves' ophthalmopathy. Sample: blood. DNA for the CDR3: TGTGCCAGCACCGCGGACAGGGGTTTTAGCAATCAGCCCCAGCATTTT. This sequence encodes CASTADRGFSNQPQHF.